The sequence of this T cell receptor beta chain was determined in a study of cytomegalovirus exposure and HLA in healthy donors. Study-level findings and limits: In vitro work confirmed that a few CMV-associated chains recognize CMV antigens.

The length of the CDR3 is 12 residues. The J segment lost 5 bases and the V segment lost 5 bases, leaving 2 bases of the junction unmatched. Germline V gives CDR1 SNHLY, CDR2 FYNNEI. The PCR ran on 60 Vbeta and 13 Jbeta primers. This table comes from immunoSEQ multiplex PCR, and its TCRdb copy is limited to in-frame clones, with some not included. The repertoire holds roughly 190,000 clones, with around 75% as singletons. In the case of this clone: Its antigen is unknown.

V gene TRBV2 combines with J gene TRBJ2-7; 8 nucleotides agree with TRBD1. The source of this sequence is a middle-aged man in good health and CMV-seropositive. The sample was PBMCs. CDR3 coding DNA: TGTGCCAGCAGTCAGGACAGGGACGAGCAGTACTTC. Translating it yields CASSQDRDEQYF.